A selection of T cell receptor beta chains follows, all from one sample in a study of T cells after yellow fever vaccination. TCRdb re-derived calls from the 5' RACE reads in MiXCR, one entry per CDR3 protein. The sample carries about 150,000 distinct CDR3 sequences, under 7% recorded once. The starting material was CD4+ T cells sorted from PBMCs, obtained 10 days after the yellow fever booster vaccination. The receptors originated from a man aged 25-45 years who received the YFV17D yellow fever vaccine. Each CDR3 is given with its conserved first and last residue. Fields, in order: D gene, V gene, clone size, J gene, CDR3 DNA, CDR3 protein. A D gene is named only where the DNA matches it firmly. The size field is filled for only some rows; it gives once, few, many or a size class.

d_call: .
v_call: TRBV12-3/TRBV12-4
clone_size: .
j_call: TRBJ2-7
cdr3_nt: TGTGCCAGCAGTCCACCGCCGACTCAGGCGGGCTACGAGCAGTACTTC
cdr3_aa: CASSPPPTQAGYEQYF

d_call: .
v_call: TRBV4-3
clone_size: .
j_call: TRBJ1-3
cdr3_nt: TGCGCCAGCAGCCACAAGGGGCGTGGGGACACCATATATTTT
cdr3_aa: CASSHKGRGDTIYF

d_call: .
v_call: TRBV6-2/TRBV6-3
clone_size: .
j_call: TRBJ2-1
cdr3_nt: TGTGCCAGCTTGTCTTTCGCGCGCGAGCAGTTCTTC
cdr3_aa: CASLSFAREQFF

d_call: TRBD2
v_call: TRBV6-2/TRBV6-3
clone_size: many
j_call: TRBJ2-1
cdr3_nt: TGTGCCAGCAGTTACCTCCCGCGGGAGAAGTTGTACAATGAGCAGTTCTTC
cdr3_aa: CASSYLPREKLYNEQFF

d_call: .
v_call: TRBV29-1
clone_size: many
j_call: TRBJ2-3
cdr3_nt: TGCAGCGTTGGTGGGAGAAAAAACACAGATACGCAGTATTTT
cdr3_aa: CSVGGRKNTDTQYF

d_call: .
v_call: TRBV11-2
clone_size: many
j_call: TRBJ1-1
cdr3_nt: TGTGCCAGCAGCTTATCTTGGACAGATGAAGCTTTCTTT
cdr3_aa: CASSLSWTDEAFF

d_call: .
v_call: TRBV27
clone_size: many
j_call: TRBJ2-5
cdr3_nt: TGTGCCAGCAGTCTGGAGCGAGGAGGTCAAGAGACCCAGTACTTC
cdr3_aa: CASSLERGGQETQYF

d_call: TRBD1
v_call: TRBV20-1
clone_size: .
j_call: TRBJ2-1
cdr3_nt: TGCAGTCCTGCGACAGGGGGGGTTAATGAGCAGTTCTTC
cdr3_aa: CSPATGGVNEQFF

d_call: TRBD2
v_call: TRBV20-1
clone_size: .
j_call: TRBJ2-2
cdr3_nt: TGCAGTGTCAGGATACCAAGCGGGAGGGAGCTGTTTTTT
cdr3_aa: CSVRIPSGRELFF

d_call: .
v_call: TRBV9
clone_size: .
j_call: TRBJ1-2
cdr3_nt: TGTGCCAGCAGCGTAGCACTGCAGGGGTACCTGGGGGGCTACACCTTC
cdr3_aa: CASSVALQGYLGGYTF

d_call: TRBD1
v_call: TRBV5-4
clone_size: many
j_call: TRBJ1-4
cdr3_nt: TGTGCCAGCGGAACAGGGGGCGGGGGAGAAAAACTGTTTTTT
cdr3_aa: CASGTGGGGEKLFF

d_call: .
v_call: TRBV18
clone_size: many
j_call: TRBJ2-2
cdr3_nt: TGTGCCAGCTCACCTAATTGGCCAAACACCGGGGAGCTGTTTTTT
cdr3_aa: CASSPNWPNTGELFF

d_call: .
v_call: TRBV15
clone_size: many
j_call: TRBJ2-2
cdr3_nt: TGTGCCACCAGCAGAGATGTAGGCCGGGAGCTGTTTTTT
cdr3_aa: CATSRDVGRELFF

d_call: TRBD1
v_call: TRBV6-5
clone_size: few
j_call: TRBJ2-5
cdr3_nt: TGTGCCAGCAGTTACTCCCTGACCTGGACAGGCGGGGAGACCCAGTACTTC
cdr3_aa: CASSYSLTWTGGETQYF

d_call: .
v_call: TRBV10-2
clone_size: many
j_call: TRBJ2-4
cdr3_nt: TGCGCCAGCAGCTCCTTAGGGGGTCTAGCCAAAAACATTCAGTACTTC
cdr3_aa: CASSSLGGLAKNIQYF

d_call: .
v_call: TRBV12-3/TRBV12-4
clone_size: many
j_call: TRBJ2-4
cdr3_nt: TGTGCCAGCAGTCCCCAGGGCAGGAACAAAAACATTCAGTACTTC
cdr3_aa: CASSPQGRNKNIQYF

d_call: .
v_call: TRBV10-2
clone_size: many
j_call: TRBJ1-4
cdr3_nt: TGCGCCAGCAGTGAGGATGGGCGTACTAATGAAAAACTGTTTTTT
cdr3_aa: CASSEDGRTNEKLFF

d_call: TRBD1
v_call: TRBV20-1
clone_size: many
j_call: TRBJ2-7
cdr3_nt: TGCAGTGCTCCCGGGACAGGGAGTTTCGAGCAGTACTTC
cdr3_aa: CSAPGTGSFEQYF

d_call: .
v_call: TRBV18
clone_size: many
j_call: TRBJ2-7
cdr3_nt: TGTGCCAGCTCACCACTGGCCGGGGTTGAAGACGAGCAGTACTTC
cdr3_aa: CASSPLAGVEDEQYF

d_call: .
v_call: TRBV7-9
clone_size: few
j_call: TRBJ1-4
cdr3_nt: TGTGCCAGCAGCGATCTCGTTGCCGTCGCTCTGTTTTTT
cdr3_aa: CASSDLVAVALFF

d_call: TRBD1
v_call: TRBV29-1
clone_size: many
j_call: TRBJ2-1
cdr3_nt: TGCAGCGTTTACAGGGGGCTCACCTACAATGAGCAGTTCTTC
cdr3_aa: CSVYRGLTYNEQFF

d_call: .
v_call: TRBV6-6
clone_size: many
j_call: TRBJ2-5
cdr3_nt: TGTGCCAGCAGTTACGAAGGGTTTGAGACCCAGTACTTC
cdr3_aa: CASSYEGFETQYF

d_call: .
v_call: TRBV6-5
clone_size: many
j_call: TRBJ1-2
cdr3_nt: TGTGCCAGCAGTTCTGCCCCGCGGGGTAACTATGGCTACACCTTC
cdr3_aa: CASSSAPRGNYGYTF

d_call: .
v_call: TRBV5-1
clone_size: many
j_call: TRBJ1-2
cdr3_nt: TGCGCCAGCAGCTTATCCGAGGGGCACTATGGCTACACCTTC
cdr3_aa: CASSLSEGHYGYTF

d_call: TRBD1
v_call: TRBV30
clone_size: many
j_call: TRBJ2-1
cdr3_nt: TGTGCCTGGAGCTCCGGGACAGGGGACCGTGAGCAGTTCTTC
cdr3_aa: CAWSSGTGDREQFF

d_call: .
v_call: TRBV6-5
clone_size: many
j_call: TRBJ1-3
cdr3_nt: TGTGCCAGCAGTTTGGGTTCTGGAAACACCATATATTTT
cdr3_aa: CASSLGSGNTIYF

d_call: .
v_call: TRBV7-2
clone_size: few
j_call: TRBJ2-3
cdr3_nt: TGTGCCAGCAGCTTACCAATCTACAGGGTAGGAGGGCAGTATTTT
cdr3_aa: CASSLPIYRVGGQYF

d_call: TRBD2
v_call: TRBV28
clone_size: many
j_call: TRBJ2-3
cdr3_nt: TGTGCCAGCAGTTATGGACTAGCGGGAGGCTATTTT
cdr3_aa: CASSYGLAGGYF

d_call: .
v_call: TRBV10-3
clone_size: many
j_call: TRBJ2-7
cdr3_nt: TGTGCCACCCAGTCATTCTACGAGCAGTACTTC
cdr3_aa: CATQSFYEQYF

d_call: TRBD2
v_call: TRBV7-2
clone_size: many
j_call: TRBJ2-3
cdr3_nt: TGTGCCAGCAGCTCCGGACTAGCGGGAGTAACAGATACGCAGTATTTT
cdr3_aa: CASSSGLAGVTDTQYF

d_call: .
v_call: TRBV7-2
clone_size: many
j_call: TRBJ2-1
cdr3_nt: TGTGCCAGCAGCACCGCCAGCGCGAGCTCCTACAATGAGCAGTTCTTC
cdr3_aa: CASSTASASSYNEQFF

d_call: TRBD2
v_call: TRBV5-4
clone_size: many
j_call: TRBJ2-3
cdr3_nt: TGTGCCAGCAGCGGAGCGGGAGGGCAAAACACAGATACGCAGTATTTT
cdr3_aa: CASSGAGGQNTDTQYF

d_call: .
v_call: TRBV5-5
clone_size: few
j_call: TRBJ2-7
cdr3_nt: TGTGCCAGCAGTCGCGGACTGGTCTGCTACGAGCAGTACTTC
cdr3_aa: CASSRGLVCYEQYF

d_call: .
v_call: TRBV30
clone_size: many
j_call: TRBJ1-5
cdr3_nt: TGTGCCTGGAGTGTAAGGAGGTCAGGGAACGTCTTGCCCCAGCATTTT
cdr3_aa: CAWSVRRSGNVLPQHF

d_call: TRBD1
v_call: TRBV18
clone_size: many
j_call: TRBJ2-3
cdr3_nt: TGTGCCAGCTCATCTCGGACAGGGAGCGCAGATACGCAGTATTTT
cdr3_aa: CASSSRTGSADTQYF

d_call: TRBD2
v_call: TRBV5-1
clone_size: few
j_call: TRBJ2-3
cdr3_nt: TGCGCCAGCAGCCTCGGGGGGACGTACACAGATACGCAGTATTTT
cdr3_aa: CASSLGGTYTDTQYF

d_call: .
v_call: TRBV12-3/TRBV12-4
clone_size: many
j_call: TRBJ2-4
cdr3_nt: TGTGCCAGCAGTTTATTGTATAGGGCCCCAGACATTCAGTACTTC
cdr3_aa: CASSLLYRAPDIQYF

d_call: .
v_call: TRBV20-1
clone_size: .
j_call: TRBJ1-2
cdr3_nt: TGCAGTGCTAGAGTACAGGCTGGGGGCGTCGGCTACACCTTC
cdr3_aa: CSARVQAGGVGYTF

d_call: .
v_call: TRBV6-2/TRBV6-3
clone_size: many
j_call: TRBJ1-2
cdr3_nt: TGTGCCAGCAGAAATCATGGCGTTGGCTACACCTTC
cdr3_aa: CASRNHGVGYTF

d_call: .
v_call: TRBV19
clone_size: few
j_call: TRBJ2-5
cdr3_nt: TGTGCCAGTAGGAGAGCGGGTTTGGAGACCCAGTACTTC
cdr3_aa: CASRRAGLETQYF

d_call: .
v_call: TRBV10-3
clone_size: many
j_call: TRBJ1-3
cdr3_nt: TGTGCCATCAGTGAGTCCAGTGGCGGGGGAAACACCATATATTTT
cdr3_aa: CAISESSGGGNTIYF

d_call: TRBD2
v_call: TRBV19
clone_size: many
j_call: TRBJ2-4
cdr3_nt: TGTGCCAGTAGTACCCCTGGGGGGGGCAAAAACATTCAGTACTTC
cdr3_aa: CASSTPGGGKNIQYF

d_call: .
v_call: TRBV18
clone_size: few
j_call: TRBJ1-3
cdr3_nt: TGTGCCAGCTCACCTAGAATGGAAACTGGAAACACCATATATTTT
cdr3_aa: CASSPRMETGNTIYF

d_call: TRBD2
v_call: TRBV6-1
clone_size: .
j_call: TRBJ2-1
cdr3_nt: TGTGCCAGCATGGCCGGGACTAGCCTGTTCTTC
cdr3_aa: CASMAGTSLFF

d_call: TRBD1
v_call: TRBV5-1
clone_size: many
j_call: TRBJ2-3
cdr3_nt: TGCGCCAGCAGCTTGCGCGTCAGGGGGACAGATACGCAGTATTTT
cdr3_aa: CASSLRVRGTDTQYF

d_call: .
v_call: TRBV12-3/TRBV12-4
clone_size: many
j_call: TRBJ2-1
cdr3_nt: TGTGCCAGCAGTTTAGTTCTAGACAATGAGCAGTTCTTC
cdr3_aa: CASSLVLDNEQFF

d_call: .
v_call: TRBV29-1
clone_size: many
j_call: TRBJ2-3
cdr3_nt: TGCAGCGTTGGTGTTCGGGGTCCCCCGGATACGCAGTATTTT
cdr3_aa: CSVGVRGPPDTQYF

d_call: .
v_call: TRBV12-3/TRBV12-4
clone_size: many
j_call: TRBJ1-6
cdr3_nt: TGTGCCTCAACCGGGGTCTATAATTCACCCCTCCACTTT
cdr3_aa: CASTGVYNSPLHF

d_call: .
v_call: TRBV28
clone_size: many
j_call: TRBJ1-3
cdr3_nt: TGTGCCAGCAGGGGAGGAGGCGTTGGAAACACCATATATTTT
cdr3_aa: CASRGGGVGNTIYF

d_call: .
v_call: TRBV29-1
clone_size: many
j_call: TRBJ2-1
cdr3_nt: TGCAGCGTTGATCTCCGGGAGCCCTCCAATGAGCAGTTCTTC
cdr3_aa: CSVDLREPSNEQFF

d_call: TRBD2
v_call: TRBV20-1
clone_size: many
j_call: TRBJ2-7
cdr3_nt: TGCAGTGCTAGGGGGGGGAGGGACGAGCAGTACTTC
cdr3_aa: CSARGGRDEQYF

d_call: TRBD2
v_call: TRBV7-2
clone_size: many
j_call: TRBJ2-1
cdr3_nt: TGTGCCAGCAGCTCCTGGCCGGGACTAGTAAGCTATGAGCAGTTCTTC
cdr3_aa: CASSSWPGLVSYEQFF

d_call: TRBD2
v_call: TRBV12-3/TRBV12-4
clone_size: .
j_call: TRBJ2-2
cdr3_nt: TGTGCCAGCAGGCCACTAGCGGGAGGGAACACCGGGGAGCTGTTTTTT
cdr3_aa: CASRPLAGGNTGELFF